The rows below give T cell receptor beta chains drawn from one sample of a study of cytomegalovirus exposure and HLA in healthy donors. Produced via immunoSEQ multiplex PCR; TCRdb's table is partial and in-frame only. Of some 140,000 clones in the sample, around 83% were seen once. Sequencing used PBMCs. Every receptor here comes from a woman aged 25-40 years in good health and CMV-seropositive. Each CDR3 is given with its conserved first and last residue. A D gene is named only where the DNA matches it firmly. Clone size is not always given. Where it is, it says once, few, many or a class for expanded clones.

J gene	D gene	clone size	V gene	CDR3 protein	CDR3 DNA
TRBJ2-7	NA	NA	TRBV5-1	CASSLVIGASVYEQYF	TGCGCCAGCAGCTTGGTAATAGGCGCTAGCGTCTACGAGCAGTACTTC
TRBJ2-7	NA	NA	TRBV9	CASSDGPAESYEQYF	TGTGCCAGCAGCGACGGACCAGCGGAGTCCTACGAGCAGTACTTC
TRBJ1-5	TRBD1	NA	TRBV5-4	CASSLGTGDNQPQHF	TGTGCCAGCAGCTTGGGGACAGGGGACAATCAGCCCCAGCATTTT
TRBJ1-2	NA	few	TRBV28	CASTTSREAYGYTF	TGTGCCAGCACCACGTCCAGGGAGGCCTATGGCTACACCTTC
TRBJ1-4	NA	NA	TRBV12-2	CASRLAWDSCNEKLFF	TGTGCAAGTCGCTTAGCATGGGACAGCTGTAATGAAAAACTGTTTTTT
TRBJ2-7	TRBD1	NA	TRBV6-1	CASTLMGQGPNEQYF	TGTGCCAGCACCCTCATGGGACAGGGCCCAAACGAGCAGTACTTC
TRBJ2-1	NA	few	TRBV5-4	CASSLIGEQFF	TGTGCCAGCAGCTTGATAGGGGAACAGTTCTTC
TRBJ1-4	NA	NA	TRBV29-1	CSVGAGPEKLFF	TGCAGCGTTGGGGCAGGGCCCGAAAAACTGTTTTTT
TRBJ1-2	NA	few	TRBV28	CASSLRPAAFHYTF	TGTGCCAGCAGTTTGAGACCGGCGGCCTTTCACTACACCTTC
TRBJ2-2	NA	NA	TRBV23-1	CASSQSRVTGVANTGELFF	TGCGCCAGCAGTCAATCAAGAGTCACAGGCGTAGCGAACACCGGGGAGCTGTTTTTT
TRBJ2-3	NA	NA	TRBV28	CASSSLGGGTDTQYF	TGTGCCAGCAGTTCATTAGGGGGAGGCACAGATACGCAGTATTTT
TRBJ2-7	NA	NA	TRBV6-6	CASSYSAGEQYF	TGTGCCAGCAGTTACTCGGCGGGCGAGCAGTACTTC
TRBJ2-6	NA	NA	TRBV7-3	CASSFGTAGANVLTF	TGTGCCAGCAGCTTCGGAACAGCTGGGGCCAACGTCCTGACTTTC
TRBJ1-6	TRBD1	NA	TRBV9	CASSVTGELYNSPLHF	TGTGCCAGCAGCGTCACAGGGGAGCTCTATAATTCACCCCTCCACTTT
TRBJ2-3	TRBD2	NA	TRBV10-1	CASSWTSGFTDTQYF	TGCGCCAGCAGTTGGACTAGCGGATTTACAGATACGCAGTATTTT
TRBJ2-7	TRBD1	NA	TRBV6-1	CASHTGTGAYEQYF	TGTGCCAGCCATACCGGGACAGGGGCCTACGAGCAGTACTTC
TRBJ2-1	NA	NA	TRBV5-6	CASSRGTPTSYNEQFF	TGTGCCAGCAGCCGTGGGACACCCACTTCCTACAATGAGCAGTTCTTC
TRBJ2-1	TRBD2	NA	TRBV10-1	CASSESGGSNYNEQFF	TGCGCCAGCAGTGAGTCGGGGGGGAGCAACTACAATGAGCAGTTCTTC
TRBJ2-1	NA	few	TRBV11-2	CASSLDLEGGEQFF	TGTGCCAGCAGCTTAGATCTCGAAGGAGGTGAGCAGTTCTTC
TRBJ2-5	NA	NA	TRBV5-4	CASRSGPQETQYF	TGTGCCAGCAGGAGCGGACCCCAAGAGACCCAGTACTTC
TRBJ1-4	TRBD1	few	TRBV4-1	CASSQGDRDGEKLFF	TGCGCCAGCAGCCAAGGGGACAGGGATGGTGAAAAACTGTTTTTT
TRBJ1-1	NA	NA	TRBV27	CASRPTGNTEAFF	TGTGCCAGCAGGCCTACAGGGAACACTGAAGCTTTCTTT
TRBJ1-3	TRBD1	NA	TRBV19	CASSTGTGSGNTIYF	TGTGCCAGTAGTACCGGGACAGGGAGCGGAAACACCATATATTTT
TRBJ2-1	NA	few	TRBV7-9	CASSLAQGGTNEQFF	TGTGCCAGCAGCTTAGCGCAAGGCGGGACTAATGAGCAGTTCTTC
TRBJ2-7	TRBD1	few	TRBV6-1	CASTLLDREYEQYF	TGTGCCAGCACCCTACTGGACAGGGAATACGAGCAGTACTTC
TRBJ1-6	NA	NA	TRBV28	CASSSAGPPGNSPLHF	TGTGCCAGCAGTTCGGCGGGCCCCCCGGGGAATTCACCCCTCCACTTT
TRBJ1-3	NA	NA	TRBV18	CASSPGIRSSGNTIYF	TGTGCCAGCTCACCCGGGATAAGGAGCTCTGGAAACACCATATATTTT
TRBJ2-2	TRBD2	NA	TRBV5-1	CASTWTSGGAGELFF	TGCGCCAGCACCTGGACTAGCGGGGGGGCCGGGGAGCTGTTTTTT
TRBJ2-1	NA	NA	TRBV6-1	CASSSGLPNEQFF	TGTGCCAGCAGTTCCGGACTCCCCAATGAGCAGTTCTTC
TRBJ2-5	NA	few	TRBV9	CASSVGLQETQYF	TGTGCCAGCAGCGTAGGGCTCCAAGAGACCCAGTACTTC
TRBJ1-2	NA	once	TRBV19	CASSIVLRHGYTF	TGTGCCAGTAGTATAGTTTTGCGGCATGGCTACACCTTC
TRBJ2-5	NA	NA	TRBV7-3	CASSLMGGQETQYF	TGTGCCAGCAGCTTAATGGGGGGCCAAGAGACCCAGTACTTC
TRBJ1-4	TRBD1	NA	TRBV19	CASRPRDSADNEKLFF	TGTGCCAGTAGGCCCCGGGACAGTGCCGATAATGAAAAACTGTTTTTT
TRBJ1-5	TRBD1	NA	TRBV19	CASSSWDRGGGNQPQHF	TGTGCCAGTAGTAGCTGGGACAGGGGAGGAGGCAATCAGCCCCAGCATTTT
TRBJ2-7	TRBD1	NA	TRBV7-2	CASSLSGTGGYEQYF	TGTGCCAGCAGCTTATCCGGGACAGGGGGCTACGAGCAGTACTTC
TRBJ2-3	TRBD2	NA	TRBV7-3	CASSPVPGGGTDTQYF	TGTGCCAGCAGCCCCGTCCCTGGGGGGGGCACAGATACGCAGTATTTT
TRBJ2-2	NA	NA	TRBV25-1	CASRAWSGELFF	TGTGCCAGCAGAGCATGGTCCGGGGAGCTGTTTTTT